Each of the 9 T cell receptor beta chains below was sequenced from the same sample in a study of Ad26.COV2.S vaccination and SARS-CoV-2 variants. The repertoire was sequenced with immunoSEQ multiplex PCR; TCRdb's copy has only in-frame clones and lacks some. The table has around 240,000 clones, roughly 90% seen once. Specified treatment: over 15 received Ad26.COV2.S at low or high dose, single or two shots; five or six received placebo; per-sample allocation not given. Specimen acquisition occurred on day 63 following the initial vaccine or placebo injection. The specimen comprised peripheral blood, sampled in a trial of Ad26.COV2.S vaccine versus placebo. The origin of the receptors is a person between 18 and 59 years old who received the Ad26.COV2.S COVID-19 vaccine or a placebo.

This chain uses TRBV3-1 (or the pseudogene TRBV3-2) with TRBJ2-1; TRBD2 agrees at 8 bases. CDR1 LGHDT and CDR2 YNNKEL come from the germline V gene (reference sequence). V lost 3 bases, J lost 3 bases, and 1 base stayed unmatched. This CDR3 comprises 14 residues. CDR3 loop: CASSHSGDYNEQFF. Written as DNA, the CDR3 is TGTGCCAGCAGCCATAGCGGGGACTACAATGAGCAGTTCTTC.

This chain connects TRBV28 to TRBJ1-2; maybe TRBD1 (6 bases). The CDR3 spans 13 residues. Trimming shortened V by 7 bases and J by 4 bases, and 13 bases separated the two germline ends. Germline V gives CDR1 MDHEN, CDR2 SYDVKM. This CDR3 is CASTNGGLYGYTF. The CDR3, as DNA: TGTGCCAGCACCAACGGGGGGCTCTATGGCTACACCTTC.

J is TRBJ2-6 and V is TRBV4-3; possibly TRBD1 for D (6 bases). The CDR3 runs to 18 residues. The germline V and J ends were trimmed by 0 bases and 3 bases, with 15 bases remaining between them. Germline values: CDR1 LGHNA, CDR2 YSLEER. The CDR3 protein is CASSQDSGRGFGANVLTF. The DNA for the CDR3 is TGCGCCAGCAGCCAAGACTCGGGCAGGGGCTTTGGGGCCAACGTCCTGACTTTC.

The chain employs TRBV30 and TRBJ2-1; a possible D gene is TRBD2 (6 bases). V lost 6 bases and J 7 bases, leaving 7 bases between the germline ends. This CDR3 region has 10 residues. The germline V gene has CDR1 GTSNPN and CDR2 SVGIG (reference sequence). The CDR3: CACRENEQFF. CDR3 nucleotides: TGTGCCTGTCGGGAGAATGAGCAGTTCTTC.

This chain uses TRBV5-4 with TRBJ2-1; 8 bases match TRBD2. The V gene's germline CDR1 is SGHNT and CDR2 YYREEE (reference sequence). This CDR3 comprises 16 residues. With V trimmed by 0 bases and J by 5 bases, 7 bases remained unmatched. The DNA for the CDR3 is TGTGCCAGCAGCTTGGAGCCAGCGGGAGTCAACAATGAGCAGTTCTTC. Protein product: CASSLEPAGVNNEQFF.

The chain employs TRBV28 and TRBJ1-1; no firm D call. The V gene lost 7 bases and the J gene lost 1 base, with 10 bases spanning the gap. CDR1 and CDR2 from the germline V gene are MDHEN and SYDVKM. This CDR3 spans 13 amino acids. The CDR3 region is CASKFAGNTEAFF. CDR3 DNA: TGTGCCAGCAAATTTGCAGGGAACACTGAAGCTTTCTTT.

The gene calls are TRBV29-1 and TRBJ2-7; 9 nucleotides line up with TRBD1. Germline assignment: CDR1 SQVTM and CDR2 ANQGSEA. The V segment lost 6 bases and the J segment 5 bases; nucleotides outside the gene matches: 14. The CDR3 covers 15 residues. The CDR3 protein is CSVYTPGQGGNEQYF. In DNA, the CDR3 is TGCAGCGTATACACCCCGGGACAGGGCGGCAACGAGCAGTACTTC.

The chain employs TRBV6-2 or TRBV6-3 and TRBJ2-7; D call uncertain. The CDR3 is made up of 14 amino acids. V lost 5 bases, J lost 3 bases, and 14 bases lay in between. The germline V gene encodes CDR1 MNHEY and CDR2 SVGEGT. CDR3 sequence (DNA): TGTGCCAGCAGTCTAGACCCGACGCTCTACGAGCAGTACTTC. Translating it yields CASSLDPTLYEQYF.

J is TRBJ2-7 and V is TRBV7-8, with D possibly being TRBD2 (6 bases). V was shortened by 5 bases and J by 0 bases, with 17 bases between the two germline ends. From germline, CDR1 is SGHVS and CDR2 FQNEAQ. The CDR3 sequence is 16 residues long. In nucleotides, the CDR3 is TGTGCCAGCAGCCCGTGGGGCGGGGAAAGCTCCTACGAGCAGTACTTC. It translates to CASSPWGGESSYEQYF.